A selection of T cell receptor beta chains follows, all from one sample in a study of graft-versus-host responses after intestinal transplantation. The antigens of these receptors remain unknown. Sequencing was performed with immunoSEQ multiplex PCR; in TCRdb, only in-frame clones are kept and a portion is missing. The data hold 96,000 or so clones, with around nine tenths observed a single time. Sequences were derived from unstimulated CD4+ T cells sorted from spleen or lymph node cells, sampled before intestinal transplant. The receptors here all came from a human donor who received an intestinal transplant. Both conserved end residues are part of each CDR3. Fields, in order: V gene, D gene, clone size, J gene, CDR3 DNA, CDR3 protein. D genes are given only for firm matches. Clone size, where shown, is once, few, many, or a class for clones that have expanded.

>TRBV6-1|-|few|TRBJ2-7
TGTGCCAGCAGTGAACTGCGGCTCGAGCAGTACTTC
CASSELRLEQYF
>TRBV19|TRBD1|-|TRBJ2-3
TGTGCCAGTAGACAGGGGGGTACAGATACGCAGTATTTT
CASRQGGTDTQYF
>TRBV4-2|-|-|TRBJ2-2
TGTGCCAGCAGCCAAGATCCTCCAGGGGGGATCACCGGGGAGCTGTTTTTT
CASSQDPPGGITGELFF
>TRBV6-5|TRBD1|-|TRBJ2-7
TGTGCCAGCAGTATAACAGGGGGTGCCTACGAGCAGTACTTC
CASSITGGAYEQYF
>TRBV11-2|-|-|TRBJ2-7
TGTGCCAGCAGCATATACTACGAGCAGTACTTC
CASSIYYEQYF
>TRBV4-2|TRBD2|-|TRBJ2-1
TGTGCCAGCAGCCAAGCTTCACCCGGTAGCGGGAGTAGTGGGTCCTACAATGAGCAGTTCTTC
CASSQASPGSGSSGSYNEQFF
>TRBV13|TRBD1|-|TRBJ1-6
TGTGCCAGCAGCACCCGGGACAGGGTGAATTCACCCCTCCACTTT
CASSTRDRVNSPLHF
>TRBV7-2|-|-|TRBJ2-1
TGTGCCAGCAGCCCGCCCGGGGGTAACGGGCAGTTCTTC
CASSPPGGNGQFF
>TRBV7-8|TRBD2|-|TRBJ2-1
TGTGCCAGCAGCCCCACCAGCGGGAGGGCCAACAATGAGCAGTTCTTC
CASSPTSGRANNEQFF
>TRBV4-2|-|-|TRBJ2-4
TGTGCCAGCAGCCAAGATACCAGTAACAACATTCAGTACTTC
CASSQDTSNNIQYF
>TRBV4-1|-|once|TRBJ1-1
TGCGCCAGCAGCCAAGACTCCAACAAGAACACTGAAGCTTTCTTT
CASSQDSNKNTEAFF
>TRBV28|-|-|TRBJ1-6
TGTGCCAGCAGTTCACCCCGGTCGGAGAAGAATTCACCCCTCCACTTT
CASSSPRSEKNSPLHF
>TRBV4-3|-|-|TRBJ1-2
TGCGCCAGCAGCCAAGATCAGGCGAGAGCTAACTATGGCTACACCTTC
CASSQDQARANYGYTF
>TRBV29-1|TRBD1|-|TRBJ1-3
TGCAGCGTTTTTAGGACAGGGGGTGAATCTGGAAACACCATATATTTT
CSVFRTGGESGNTIYF
>TRBV10-2|-|-|TRBJ1-5
TGCGCCAGCAGAGACAGAGTCAATCAGCCCCAGCATTTT
CASRDRVNQPQHF
>TRBV19|TRBD1|-|TRBJ1-2
TGTGCCAGTCGGGACAGAAACTATGGCTACACCTTC
CASRDRNYGYTF
>TRBV6-5|-|-|TRBJ1-2
TGTGCCAGCAGTTACAGGGGTCGGGCCTATGGCTACACCTTC
CASSYRGRAYGYTF
>TRBV18|TRBD1|-|TRBJ1-1
TGTGCCAGCTCAGTCACAGGGGCGGCGAACACTGAAGCTTTCTTT
CASSVTGAANTEAFF
>TRBV19|-|-|TRBJ2-2
TGTGCCAGTAGTATAGACAGGCAAATCCCCACCGGGGAGCTGTTTTTT
CASSIDRQIPTGELFF
>TRBV18|-|-|TRBJ1-6
TGTGCCAGCTCACCATCGGGACAATCACCTTCACCCCTCCACTTT
CASSPSGQSPSPLHF
>TRBV4-1|-|-|TRBJ1-1
TGCGCCAGCAGCCAAGACTTACCGAGCACTGAAGCTTTCTTT
CASSQDLPSTEAFF
>TRBV6-5|-|-|TRBJ2-3
TGTGCCAGCAGTTACAGGGGATCCTCCACAGATACGCAGTATTTT
CASSYRGSSTDTQYF
>TRBV6-1|-|-|TRBJ2-1
TGTGCCAGCCACCGGCTTCAGGGATCCTACAATGAGCAGTTCTTC
CASHRLQGSYNEQFF
>TRBV9|-|-|TRBJ1-1
TGTGCCAGCAGCCCCTATGGTCGGGGTCCGGTTGAAGCTTTCTTT
CASSPYGRGPVEAFF
>TRBV6-5|-|-|TRBJ1-5
TGTGCCAGCAGTTACTCGGGAGGGAGCAATCAGCCCCAGCATTTT
CASSYSGGSNQPQHF
>TRBV5-1|-|once|TRBJ2-5
TGCGCCAGCAGCCCCCGGGGGATCCAAGAGACCCAGTACTTC
CASSPRGIQETQYF
>TRBV6-1|-|-|TRBJ2-5
TGTGCCAGCAGTGAAGCTCGGAGGTTGATTTTCGAGACCCAGTACTTC
CASSEARRLIFETQYF
>TRBV11-3|TRBD1|-|TRBJ2-1
TGTGCCAGCAGCGCTACAGGGGGAACCTACAATGAGCAGTTCTTC
CASSATGGTYNEQFF
>TRBV6-6|-|-|TRBJ1-2
TGTGCCAGCAGTTCCAACAGGGAGCAGAACTATGGCTACACCTTC
CASSSNREQNYGYTF
>TRBV7-3|-|-|TRBJ1-1
TGTGCCAGCAGCTTAACGCTGGGGGGGAACACTGAAGCTTTCTTT
CASSLTLGGNTEAFF
>TRBV5-1|-|-|TRBJ1-4
TGCGCCAGCAGCGCGGGTAGAACGAATGAAAAACTGTTTTTT
CASSAGRTNEKLFF
>TRBV11-2|TRBD2|-|TRBJ2-4
TGTGCCAGCAGCACCGGGGGGACCGGAAACATTCAGTACTTC
CASSTGGTGNIQYF
>TRBV7-9|-|-|TRBJ1-6
TGTGCCAGTAGCTCCTATAATTCACCCCTCCACTTT
CASSSYNSPLHF
>TRBV5-1|TRBD2|-|TRBJ2-5
TGCGCCAGCAGCTTGGCAGCGGGAGGTGGTGAGACCCAGTACTTC
CASSLAAGGGETQYF
>TRBV4-3|-|once|TRBJ1-4
TGCGCCAGCTCGGGGGGGTTTAATGAAAAACTGTTTTTT
CASSGGFNEKLFF
>TRBV4-3|-|-|TRBJ2-7
TGCGCCAGCAGCCAAGAGCGGGGCTACGAGCAGTACTTC
CASSQERGYEQYF
>TRBV18|-|-|TRBJ2-7
TGTGCCAGCTCCGAAAGCTCCTACGAGCAGTACTTC
CASSESSYEQYF
>TRBV27|TRBD1|-|TRBJ1-5
TGTGCCAGCAGCGCAGGGGGCGGACGGCATCAGCCCCAGCATTTT
CASSAGGGRHQPQHF
>TRBV9|TRBD2|once|TRBJ2-5
TGTGCCAGCAGCGTAGCTCCGGCGGGAGGGCGGGGAGAGACCCAGTACTTC
CASSVAPAGGRGETQYF
>TRBV7-2|TRBD2|once|TRBJ2-7
TGTGCCAGCAGCTTAGCGGCGGGGGGGGACGAGCAGTACTTC
CASSLAAGGDEQYF
>TRBV13|-|-|TRBJ2-3
TGTGCCAGCAGCTCATCTGGGGGGGCCAACACAGATACGCAGTATTTT
CASSSSGGANTDTQYF
>TRBV5-1|TRBD2|-|TRBJ2-1
TGCGCCAGCAGCTTCCGCGGGAGAGGCGTAATCGATGAGCAGTTCTTC
CASSFRGRGVIDEQFF
>TRBV4-2|TRBD2|-|TRBJ2-7
TGTGCCAGCAGCCCCGGGACTAGCGGGGGGTATGGTTGCGAGCAGTACTTC
CASSPGTSGGYGCEQYF
>TRBV2|TRBD1|few|TRBJ1-5
TGTGCCAGCAGGGACAGGGTGAGTGGCAATCAGCCCCAGCATTTT
CASRDRVSGNQPQHF
>TRBV19|TRBD1|-|TRBJ1-3
TGTGCCAGTAGCCTTGCCGACAGGGCGCGAAACACCATATATTTT
CASSLADRARNTIYF
>TRBV27|TRBD1|-|TRBJ1-2
TGTGCCAGCAGCCCCGCGGGACAGGGGGCGATTTATGGCTACACCTTC
CASSPAGQGAIYGYTF
>TRBV6-1|-|-|TRBJ1-2
TGTGCCAGCAGTGGAGGACAGATCGTCGGCTATGGCTACACCTTC
CASSGGQIVGYGYTF
>TRBV30|-|-|TRBJ1-2
TGTGCCTGGAGTGTAGGAGTGAACTATGGCTACACCTTC
CAWSVGVNYGYTF
>TRBV30|-|-|TRBJ2-5
TGTGCCTGGAGCCTAGGGGCGGAAGAGACCCAGTACTTC
CAWSLGAEETQYF
>TRBV2|-|-|TRBJ2-7
TGTGCCAGCAGTGAACTACCCTACGAGCAGTACTTC
CASSELPYEQYF
>TRBV7-9|-|-|TRBJ2-3
TGTGCCAGCAGCGGGATGGGGGGTCTGAGCACAGATACGCAGTATTTT
CASSGMGGLSTDTQYF